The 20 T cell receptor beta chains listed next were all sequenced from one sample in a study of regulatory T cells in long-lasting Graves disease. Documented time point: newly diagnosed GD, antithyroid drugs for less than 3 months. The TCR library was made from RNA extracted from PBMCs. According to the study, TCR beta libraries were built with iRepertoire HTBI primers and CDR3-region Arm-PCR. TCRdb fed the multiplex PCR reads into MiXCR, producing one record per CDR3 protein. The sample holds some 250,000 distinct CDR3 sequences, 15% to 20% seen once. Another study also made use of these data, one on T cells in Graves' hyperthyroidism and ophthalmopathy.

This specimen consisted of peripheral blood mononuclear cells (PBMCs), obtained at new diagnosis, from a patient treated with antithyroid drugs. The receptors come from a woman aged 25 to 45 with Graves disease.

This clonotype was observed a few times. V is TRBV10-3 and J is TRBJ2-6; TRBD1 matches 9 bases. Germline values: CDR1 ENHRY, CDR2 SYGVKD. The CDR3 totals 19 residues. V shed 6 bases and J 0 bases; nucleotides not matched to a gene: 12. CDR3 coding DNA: TGTGCCATCAGGGCTGGACAGGGGTTAAGGGTCTCTGGGGCCAACGTCCTGACTTTC. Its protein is CAIRAGQGLRVSGANVLTF.

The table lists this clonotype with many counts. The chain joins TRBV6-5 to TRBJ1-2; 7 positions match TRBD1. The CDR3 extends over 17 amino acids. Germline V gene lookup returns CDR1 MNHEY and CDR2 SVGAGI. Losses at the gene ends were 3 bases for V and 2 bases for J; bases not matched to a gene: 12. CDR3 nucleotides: TGTGCCAGCAGTTATCGGCGCGCCTCGGGACAGAACTATGGCTACACCTTC. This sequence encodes CASSYRRASGQNYGYTF.

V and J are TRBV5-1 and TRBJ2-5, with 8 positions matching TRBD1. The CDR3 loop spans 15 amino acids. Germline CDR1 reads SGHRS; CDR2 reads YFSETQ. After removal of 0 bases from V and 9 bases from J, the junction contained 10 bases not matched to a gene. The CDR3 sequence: CASSLEGSRGRAQYF. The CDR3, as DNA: TGCGCCAGCAGCTTGGAGGGTAGCAGGGGGCGGGCCCAGTACTTC.

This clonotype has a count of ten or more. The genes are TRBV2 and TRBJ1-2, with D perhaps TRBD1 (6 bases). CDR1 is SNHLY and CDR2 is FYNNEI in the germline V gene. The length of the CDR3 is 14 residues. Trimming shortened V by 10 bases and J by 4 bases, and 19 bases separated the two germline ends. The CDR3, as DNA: TGTGCCAACTTACCGGGGGGGGGGCTCTATGGCTACACCTTC. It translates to CANLPGGGLYGYTF.

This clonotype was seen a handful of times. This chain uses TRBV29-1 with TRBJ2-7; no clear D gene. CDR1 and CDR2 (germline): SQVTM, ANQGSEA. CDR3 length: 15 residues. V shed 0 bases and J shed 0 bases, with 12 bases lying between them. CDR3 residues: CSVEDRYESSYEQYF. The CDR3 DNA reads TGCAGCGTTGAAGATCGCTACGAAAGCTCCTACGAGCAGTACTTC.

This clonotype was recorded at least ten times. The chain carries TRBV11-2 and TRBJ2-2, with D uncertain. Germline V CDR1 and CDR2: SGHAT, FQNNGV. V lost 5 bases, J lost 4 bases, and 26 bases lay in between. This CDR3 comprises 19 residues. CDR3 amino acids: CASSVDRARVYGGTGELFF. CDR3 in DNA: TGTGCCAGCAGCGTTGATAGGGCAAGGGTATACGGTGGCACCGGGGAGCTGTTTTTT.

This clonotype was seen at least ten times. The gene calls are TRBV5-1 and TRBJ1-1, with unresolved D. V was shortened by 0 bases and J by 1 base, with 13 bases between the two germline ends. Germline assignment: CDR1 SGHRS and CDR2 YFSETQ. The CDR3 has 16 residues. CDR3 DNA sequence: TGCGCCAGCAGCTTGGATTCCAGGCGAAAGAACACTGAAGCTTTCTTT. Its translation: CASSLDSRRKNTEAFF.

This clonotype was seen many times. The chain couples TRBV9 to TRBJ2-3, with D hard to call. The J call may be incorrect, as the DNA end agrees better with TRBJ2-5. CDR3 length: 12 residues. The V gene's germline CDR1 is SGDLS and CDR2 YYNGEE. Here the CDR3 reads CASSAVGETQYF. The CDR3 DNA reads TGTGCCAGCAGCGCAGTAGGGGAGACCCAGTACTTC.

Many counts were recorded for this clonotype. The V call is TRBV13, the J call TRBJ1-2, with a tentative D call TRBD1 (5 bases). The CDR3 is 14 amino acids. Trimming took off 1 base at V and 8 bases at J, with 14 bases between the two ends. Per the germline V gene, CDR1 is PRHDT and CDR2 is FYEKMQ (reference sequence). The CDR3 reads CASSLAGGGSGYTF. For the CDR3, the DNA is TGTGCCAGCAGCTTAGCCGGGGGAGGGAGCGGCTACACCTTC.

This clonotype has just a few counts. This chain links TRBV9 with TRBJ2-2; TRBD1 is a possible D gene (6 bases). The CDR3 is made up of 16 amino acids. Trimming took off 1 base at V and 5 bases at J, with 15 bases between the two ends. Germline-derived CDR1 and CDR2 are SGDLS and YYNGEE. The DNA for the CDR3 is TGTGCCAGCAGCGTATCAACAGGGCGGTCGACCGGGGAGCTGTTTTTT. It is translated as CASSVSTGRSTGELFF.

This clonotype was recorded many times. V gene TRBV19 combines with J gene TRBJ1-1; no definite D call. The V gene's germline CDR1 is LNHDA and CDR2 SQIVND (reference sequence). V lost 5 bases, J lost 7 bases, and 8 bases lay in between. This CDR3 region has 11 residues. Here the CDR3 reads CASSLLDEAFF. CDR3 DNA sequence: TGTGCCAGTAGTCTACTAGATGAAGCTTTCTTT.

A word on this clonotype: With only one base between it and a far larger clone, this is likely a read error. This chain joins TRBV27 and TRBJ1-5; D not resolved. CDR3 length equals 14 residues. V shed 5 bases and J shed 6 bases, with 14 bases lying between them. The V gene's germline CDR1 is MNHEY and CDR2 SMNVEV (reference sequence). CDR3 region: CASSESGVFQPQHF. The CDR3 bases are TGTGCCAGCAGTGAGAGTGGGGTATTTCAGCCCCAGCATTTT.

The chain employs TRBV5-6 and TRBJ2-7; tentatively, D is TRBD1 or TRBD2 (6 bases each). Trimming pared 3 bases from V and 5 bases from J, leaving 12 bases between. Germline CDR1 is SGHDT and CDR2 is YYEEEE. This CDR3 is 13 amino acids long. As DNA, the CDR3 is TGTGCCAGCAGCTACCCGGGGGCGAACGAGCAGTACTTC. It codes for CASSYPGANEQYF.

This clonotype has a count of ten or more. CDR3 in amino acids: CATKQGGTEAFF. As DNA, the CDR3 is TGTGCCACCAAGCAGGGAGGCACTGAAGCTTTCTTT. The chain is built from TRBV15 and TRBJ1-1; possible D gene TRBD1, 5 bases. The V gene's germline CDR1 is LNHNV and CDR2 YYDKDF (reference sequence). CDR3 length: 12 residues. V was cut by 7 bases and J by 4 bases, with 10 bases left in between.

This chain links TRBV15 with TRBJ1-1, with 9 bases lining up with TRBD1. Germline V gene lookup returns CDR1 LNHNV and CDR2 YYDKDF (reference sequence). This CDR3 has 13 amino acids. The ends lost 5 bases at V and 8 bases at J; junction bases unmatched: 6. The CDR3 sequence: CATSGQGIPEAFF. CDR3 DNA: TGTGCCACCAGCGGACAGGGGATCCCCGAAGCTTTCTTT.

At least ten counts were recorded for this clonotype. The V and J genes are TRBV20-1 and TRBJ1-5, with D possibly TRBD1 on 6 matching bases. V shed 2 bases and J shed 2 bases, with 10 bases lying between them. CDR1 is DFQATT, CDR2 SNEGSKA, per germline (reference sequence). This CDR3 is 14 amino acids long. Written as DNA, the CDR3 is TGCAGTGCTAGAATAGGGGGTGGCAATCAGCCCCAGCATTTT. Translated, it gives CSARIGGGNQPQHF.

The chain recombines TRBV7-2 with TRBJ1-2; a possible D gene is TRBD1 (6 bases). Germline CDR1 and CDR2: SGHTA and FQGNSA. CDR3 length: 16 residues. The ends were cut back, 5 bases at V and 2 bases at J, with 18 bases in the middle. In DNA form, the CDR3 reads TGTGCCAGCAGCCGGACTAGCGGGGGGGCCAACTATGGCTACACCTTC. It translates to CASSRTSGGANYGYTF.

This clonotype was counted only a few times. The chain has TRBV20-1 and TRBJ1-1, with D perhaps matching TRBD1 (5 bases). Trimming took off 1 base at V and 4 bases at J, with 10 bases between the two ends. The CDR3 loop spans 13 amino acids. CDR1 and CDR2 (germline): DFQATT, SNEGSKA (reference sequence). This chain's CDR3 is CSARVPGGTEAFF. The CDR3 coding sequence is TGCAGTGCTAGAGTGCCGGGGGGCACTGAAGCTTTCTTT.

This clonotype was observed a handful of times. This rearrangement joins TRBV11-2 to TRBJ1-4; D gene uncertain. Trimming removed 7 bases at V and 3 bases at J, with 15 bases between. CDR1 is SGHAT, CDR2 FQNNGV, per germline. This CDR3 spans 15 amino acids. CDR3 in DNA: TGTGCCAGCACCAAAGGGAATGGAGCTAATGAAAAACTGTTTTTT. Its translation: CASTKGNGANEKLFF.

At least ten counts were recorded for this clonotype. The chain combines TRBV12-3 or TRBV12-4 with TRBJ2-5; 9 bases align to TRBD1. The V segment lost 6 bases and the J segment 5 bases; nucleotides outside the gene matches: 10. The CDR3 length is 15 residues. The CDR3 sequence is CASSPRNGQGETQYF. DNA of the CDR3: TGTGCCAGCAGCCCCAGGAACGGACAGGGGGAGACCCAGTACTTC.